The sequence of this T cell receptor beta chain was determined in a study of early T cells in non-severe SARS-CoV-2 infection. General study points: Using VDJdb, the matching emphasized anti-spike CD8 responses while missing private and CD4 specificities.

Points on this clonotype: Its antigen remains unknown.

With 4 bases clipped from V and 3 bases from J, the junction kept 8 bases outside the gene matches. The CDR3 is 16 amino acids. Germline CDR1 reads LGHDT; CDR2 reads YNNKEL (reference sequence). Individual cDNA molecules were tagged with unique molecular identifiers. MiXCR, applied by TCRdb to the 5' RACE reads, yields one record per CDR3 protein. The sample holds fewer than 85,000 distinct CDR3 sequences, 11% seen once. The genes are TRBV3-1 and TRBJ2-2, with 7 bases that match TRBD1. The TCR was taken from an adult who was a healthcare worker with PCR-confirmed SARS-CoV-2 infection or an uninfected control (not recorded which). The sample here was whole blood, taken at baseline. The CDR3 here is CASSLDRDIDTGELFF. CDR3 nucleotides: TGTGCCAGCAGCCTCGACAGGGACATCGACACCGGGGAGCTGTTTTTT.